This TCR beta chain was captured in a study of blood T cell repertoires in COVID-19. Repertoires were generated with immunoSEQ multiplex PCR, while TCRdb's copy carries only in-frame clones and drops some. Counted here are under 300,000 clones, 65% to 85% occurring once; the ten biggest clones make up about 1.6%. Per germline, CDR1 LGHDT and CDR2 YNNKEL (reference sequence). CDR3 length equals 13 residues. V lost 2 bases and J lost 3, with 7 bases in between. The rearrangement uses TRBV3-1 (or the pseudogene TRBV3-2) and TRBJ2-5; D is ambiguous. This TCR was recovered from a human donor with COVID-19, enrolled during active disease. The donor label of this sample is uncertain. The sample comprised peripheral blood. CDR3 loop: CASSQRGEETQYF. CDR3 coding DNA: TGTGCCAGCAGCCAAAGAGGTGAAGAGACCCAGTACTTC.